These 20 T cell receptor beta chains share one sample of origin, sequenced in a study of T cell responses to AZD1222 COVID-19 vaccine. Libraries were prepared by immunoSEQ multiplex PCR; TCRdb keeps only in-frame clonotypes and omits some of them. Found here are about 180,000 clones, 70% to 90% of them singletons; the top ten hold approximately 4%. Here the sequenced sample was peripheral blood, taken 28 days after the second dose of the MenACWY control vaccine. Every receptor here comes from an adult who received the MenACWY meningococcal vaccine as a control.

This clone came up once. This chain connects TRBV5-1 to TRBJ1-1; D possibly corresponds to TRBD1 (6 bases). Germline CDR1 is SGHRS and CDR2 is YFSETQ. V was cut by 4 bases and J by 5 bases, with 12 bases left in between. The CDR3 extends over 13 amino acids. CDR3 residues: CASSTNRVTEAFF. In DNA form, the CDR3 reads TGCGCCAGCAGCACAAACAGGGTAACTGAAGCTTTCTTT.

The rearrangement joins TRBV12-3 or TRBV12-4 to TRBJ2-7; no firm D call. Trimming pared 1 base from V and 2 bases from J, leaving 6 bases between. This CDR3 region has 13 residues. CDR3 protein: CASSLEVAYEQYF. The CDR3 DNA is TGTGCCAGCAGTTTAGAGGTGGCCTACGAGCAGTACTTC.

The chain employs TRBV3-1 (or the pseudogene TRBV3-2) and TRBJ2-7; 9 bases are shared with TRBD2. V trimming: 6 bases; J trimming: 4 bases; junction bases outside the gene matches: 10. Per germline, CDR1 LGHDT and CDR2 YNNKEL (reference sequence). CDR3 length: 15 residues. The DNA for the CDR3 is TGTGCCAGCAGTCATTCGACTAGCGGCATTTACGAGCAGTACTTC. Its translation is CASSHSTSGIYEQYF.

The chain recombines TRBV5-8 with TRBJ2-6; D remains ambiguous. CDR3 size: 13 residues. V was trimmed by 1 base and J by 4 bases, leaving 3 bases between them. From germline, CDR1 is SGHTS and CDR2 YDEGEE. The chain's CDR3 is CASSLSGANVLTF. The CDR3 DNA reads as TGTGCCAGCAGCTTGTCCGGGGCCAACGTCCTGACTTTC.

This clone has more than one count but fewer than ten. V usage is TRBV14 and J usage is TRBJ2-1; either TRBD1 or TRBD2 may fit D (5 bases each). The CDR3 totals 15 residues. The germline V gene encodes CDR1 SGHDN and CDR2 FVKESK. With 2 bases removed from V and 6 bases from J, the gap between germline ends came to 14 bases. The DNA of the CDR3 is TGTGCCAGCAGCCAACTGGGACCTTTCCCCAATGAGCAGTTCTTC. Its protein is CASSQLGPFPNEQFF.

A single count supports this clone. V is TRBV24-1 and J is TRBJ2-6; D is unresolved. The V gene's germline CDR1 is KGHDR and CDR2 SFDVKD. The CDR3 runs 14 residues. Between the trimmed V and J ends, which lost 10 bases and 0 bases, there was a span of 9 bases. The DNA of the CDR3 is TGTGCCACGAGTACAGCCTCTGGGGCCAACGTCCTGACTTTC. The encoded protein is CATSTASGANVLTF.

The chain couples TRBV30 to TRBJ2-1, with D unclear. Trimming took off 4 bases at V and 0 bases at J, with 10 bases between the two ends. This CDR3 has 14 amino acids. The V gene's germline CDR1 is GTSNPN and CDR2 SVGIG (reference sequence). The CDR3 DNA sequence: TGTGCCTGGACTCCTCAGTTCTCCTACAATGAGCAGTTCTTC. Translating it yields CAWTPQFSYNEQFF.

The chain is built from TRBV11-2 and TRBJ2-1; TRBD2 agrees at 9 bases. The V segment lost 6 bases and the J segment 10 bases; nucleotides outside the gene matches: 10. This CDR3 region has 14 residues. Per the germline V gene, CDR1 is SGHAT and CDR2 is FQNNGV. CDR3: CASRPNRAGGEQFF. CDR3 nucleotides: TGTGCCAGCAGACCGAACCGGGCGGGAGGGGAGCAGTTCTTC. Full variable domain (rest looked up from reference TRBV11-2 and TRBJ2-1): EAGVAQSPRYKIIEKRQSVAFWCNPISGHATLYWYQQILGQGPKLLIQFQNNGVVDDSQLPKDRFSAERLKGVDSTLKIQPAKLEDSAVYLCASRPNRAGGEQFFGPGTRLTVL.

The CDR3 nucleotides are TGCGCCAGCAGCCAAGGGACAGCCCGGTCCTACGAGCAGTACTTC. Amino acid sequence: CASSQGTARSYEQYF. The chain recombines TRBV4-3 with TRBJ2-7; a weak D match, TRBD1 (6 bases). The CDR3 extends over 15 amino acids. Germline V gives CDR1 LGHNA, CDR2 YSLEER. Trimming shortened V by 1 base and J by 1 base, and 11 bases separated the two germline ends.

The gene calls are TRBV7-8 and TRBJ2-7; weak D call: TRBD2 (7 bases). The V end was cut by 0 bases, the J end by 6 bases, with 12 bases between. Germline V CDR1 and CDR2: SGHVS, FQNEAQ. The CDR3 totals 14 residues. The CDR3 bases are TGTGCCAGCAGCTTAGCGGAGGGGGGGCGCGAGCAGTACTTC. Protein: CASSLAEGGREQYF.

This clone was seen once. CDR3 coding DNA: TGTGCCAGCAGCCCGGGACTAGCGGGAGACAATGAGCAGTTCTTC. Its protein product is CASSPGLAGDNEQFF. This chain joins TRBV11-3 and TRBJ2-1; 14 bases are a match to TRBD2. The junction had 2 bases not matched to a gene; V was cut back by 5 bases and J by 5 bases. Germline loops: CDR1 SGHNT, CDR2 YENEEA. The CDR3 has 15 residues.

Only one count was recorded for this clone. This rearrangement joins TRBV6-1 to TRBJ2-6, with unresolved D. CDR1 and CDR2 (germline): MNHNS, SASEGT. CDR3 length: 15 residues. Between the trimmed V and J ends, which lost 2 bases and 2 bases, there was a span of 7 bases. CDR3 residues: CASSETETGANVLTF. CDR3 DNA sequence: TGTGCCAGCAGTGAAACAGAAACTGGGGCCAACGTCCTGACTTTC.

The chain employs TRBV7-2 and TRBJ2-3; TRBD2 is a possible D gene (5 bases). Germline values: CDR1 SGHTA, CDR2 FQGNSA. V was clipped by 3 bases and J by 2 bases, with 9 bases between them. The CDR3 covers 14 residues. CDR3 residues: CASSFRGITDTQYF. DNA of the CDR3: TGTGCCAGCAGCTTTCGGGGAATCACAGATACGCAGTATTTT.

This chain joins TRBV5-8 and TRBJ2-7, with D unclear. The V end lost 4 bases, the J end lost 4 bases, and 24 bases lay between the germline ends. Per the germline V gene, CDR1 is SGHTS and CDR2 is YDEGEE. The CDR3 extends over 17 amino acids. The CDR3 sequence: CASSTNQTTPPSYEQYF. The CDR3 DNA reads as TGTGCCAGCAGCACTAACCAGACGACACCGCCGAGTTACGAGCAGTACTTC.

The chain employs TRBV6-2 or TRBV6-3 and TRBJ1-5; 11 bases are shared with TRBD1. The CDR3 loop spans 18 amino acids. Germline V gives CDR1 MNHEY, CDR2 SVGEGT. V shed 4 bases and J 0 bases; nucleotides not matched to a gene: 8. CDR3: CASSSRDRGAYSNQPQHF. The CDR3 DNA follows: TGTGCCAGCAGTTCCCGGGACAGGGGGGCTTATAGCAATCAGCCCCAGCATTTT.

The CDR3 nucleotides are TGTGCCAGCAGCAAACCGGGACAGGTCTACGAGCAGTACTTC. It encodes CASSKPGQVYEQYF. The chain links TRBV3-1 (or the pseudogene TRBV3-2) to TRBJ2-7; 8 nucleotides align to TRBD1. CDR3 length: 14 amino acids. Germline V gives CDR1 LGHDT, CDR2 YNNKEL (reference sequence). The J segment lost 3 bases and the V segment lost 5 bases, leaving 6 bases of the junction unmatched.

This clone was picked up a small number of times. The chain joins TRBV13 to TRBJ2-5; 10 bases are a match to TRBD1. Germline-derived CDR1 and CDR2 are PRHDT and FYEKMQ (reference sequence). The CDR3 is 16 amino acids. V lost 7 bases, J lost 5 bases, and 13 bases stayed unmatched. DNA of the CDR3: TGTGCCAGCACTCCACCGGGACAGGGGTATTGGGAGACCCAGTACTTC. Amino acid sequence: CASTPPGQGYWETQYF.

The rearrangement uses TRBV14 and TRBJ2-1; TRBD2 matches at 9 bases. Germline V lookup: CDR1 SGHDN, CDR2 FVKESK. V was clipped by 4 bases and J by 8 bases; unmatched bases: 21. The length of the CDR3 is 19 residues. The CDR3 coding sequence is TGTGCCAGCAGCCGCAGACCCCCCTCAATAGCGGGAGTTCAGTATGAGCAGTTCTTC. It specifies CASSRRPPSIAGVQYEQFF.

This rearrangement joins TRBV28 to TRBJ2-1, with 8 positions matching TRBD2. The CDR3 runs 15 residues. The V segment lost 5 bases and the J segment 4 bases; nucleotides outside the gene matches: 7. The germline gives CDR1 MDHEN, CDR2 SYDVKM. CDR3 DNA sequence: TGTGCCAGCAGTCTAGCGGGCCCTAAGTACAATGAGCAGTTCTTC. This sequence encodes CASSLAGPKYNEQFF. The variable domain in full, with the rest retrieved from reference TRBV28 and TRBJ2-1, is DVKVTQSSRYLVKRTGEKVFLECVQDMDHENMFWYRQDPGLGLRLIYFSYDVKMKEKGDIPEGYSVSREKKERFSLILESASTNQTSMYLCASSLAGPKYNEQFFGPGTRLTVL.

CDR3 in amino acids: CASSYGGTTYNEQFF. In DNA, the CDR3 is TGTGCCAGCAGTTACGGGGGTACCACCTACAATGAGCAGTTCTTC. The chain has TRBV6-5 and TRBJ2-1, with D perhaps given as TRBD1 or TRBD2 (5 bases each). The V end lost 2 bases, the J end lost 2 bases, and 10 bases lay between the germline ends. In germline, CDR1 is MNHEY, CDR2 SVGAGI. CDR3 length equals 15 residues.